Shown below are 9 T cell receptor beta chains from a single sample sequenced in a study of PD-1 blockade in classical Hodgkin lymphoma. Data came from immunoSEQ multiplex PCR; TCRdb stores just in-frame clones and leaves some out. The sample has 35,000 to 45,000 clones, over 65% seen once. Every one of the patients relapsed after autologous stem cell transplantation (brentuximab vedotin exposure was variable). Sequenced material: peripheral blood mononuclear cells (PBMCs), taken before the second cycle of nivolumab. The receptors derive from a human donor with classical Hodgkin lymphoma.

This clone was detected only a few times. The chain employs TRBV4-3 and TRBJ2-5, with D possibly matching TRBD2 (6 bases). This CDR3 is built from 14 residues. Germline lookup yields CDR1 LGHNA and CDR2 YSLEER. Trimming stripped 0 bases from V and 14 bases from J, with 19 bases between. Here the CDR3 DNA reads TGCGCCAGCAGCCAAGACCCTAGCGCGAGTAGACTTTACTTC. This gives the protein CASSQDPSASRLYF.

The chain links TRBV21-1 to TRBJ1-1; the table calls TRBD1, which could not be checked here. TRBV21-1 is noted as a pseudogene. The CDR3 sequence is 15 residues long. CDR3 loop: CASSISGQGLTEAFF. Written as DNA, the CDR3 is TGTGCCAGCAGCATAAGTGGACAGGGATTAACTGAAGCTTTCTTT.

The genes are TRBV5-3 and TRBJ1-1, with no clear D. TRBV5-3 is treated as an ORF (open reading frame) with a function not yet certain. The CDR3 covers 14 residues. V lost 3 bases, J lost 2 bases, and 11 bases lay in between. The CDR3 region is CARSSHSRNTEAFF. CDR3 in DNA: TGTGCCAGAAGCTCTCACAGCAGAAACACTGAAGCTTTCTTT.

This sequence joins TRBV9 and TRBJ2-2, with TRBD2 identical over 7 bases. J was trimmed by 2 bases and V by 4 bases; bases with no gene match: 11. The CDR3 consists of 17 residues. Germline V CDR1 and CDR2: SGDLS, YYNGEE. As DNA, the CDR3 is TGTGCCAGCAGCCATCCTATCAGCGGGGCTAACACCGGGGAGCTGTTTTTT. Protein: CASSHPISGANTGELFF.

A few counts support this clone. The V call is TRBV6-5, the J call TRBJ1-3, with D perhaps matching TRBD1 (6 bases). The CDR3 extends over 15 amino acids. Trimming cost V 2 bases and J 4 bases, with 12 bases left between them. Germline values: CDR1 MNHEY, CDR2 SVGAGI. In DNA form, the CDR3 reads TGTGCCAGCAGTTACCAGGGGCAAGAAGGAAACACCATATATTTT. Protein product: CASSYQGQEGNTIYF.

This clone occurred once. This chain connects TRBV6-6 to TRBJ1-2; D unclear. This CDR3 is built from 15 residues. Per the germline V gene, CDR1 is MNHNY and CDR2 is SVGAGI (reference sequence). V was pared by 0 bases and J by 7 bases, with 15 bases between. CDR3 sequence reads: CASSYSTALTIGYTF. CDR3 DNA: TGTGCCAGCAGTTACTCCACCGCTTTAACTATTGGCTACACCTTC.

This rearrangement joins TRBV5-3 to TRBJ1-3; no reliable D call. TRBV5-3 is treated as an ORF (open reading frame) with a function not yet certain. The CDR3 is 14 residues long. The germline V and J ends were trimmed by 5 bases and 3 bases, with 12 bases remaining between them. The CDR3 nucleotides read TGTGCCAGAAGGGGAGGTCCAATTGGAAACACCATATATTTT. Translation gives CARRGGPIGNTIYF.

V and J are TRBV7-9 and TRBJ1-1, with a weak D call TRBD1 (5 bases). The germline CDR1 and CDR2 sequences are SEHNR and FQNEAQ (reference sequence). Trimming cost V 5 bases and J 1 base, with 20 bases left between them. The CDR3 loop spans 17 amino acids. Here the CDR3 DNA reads TGTGCCAGCAGCACTCGCGGACCCCGGGGGGAGAACACTGAAGCTTTCTTT. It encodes CASSTRGPRGENTEAFF.

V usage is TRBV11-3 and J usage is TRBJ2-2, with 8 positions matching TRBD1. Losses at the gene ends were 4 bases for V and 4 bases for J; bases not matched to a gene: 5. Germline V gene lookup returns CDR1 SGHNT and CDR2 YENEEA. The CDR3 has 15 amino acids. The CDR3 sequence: CASSSGGAGTGELFF. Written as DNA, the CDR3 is TGTGCCAGCAGCTCAGGGGGCGCGGGCACCGGGGAGCTGTTTTTT.